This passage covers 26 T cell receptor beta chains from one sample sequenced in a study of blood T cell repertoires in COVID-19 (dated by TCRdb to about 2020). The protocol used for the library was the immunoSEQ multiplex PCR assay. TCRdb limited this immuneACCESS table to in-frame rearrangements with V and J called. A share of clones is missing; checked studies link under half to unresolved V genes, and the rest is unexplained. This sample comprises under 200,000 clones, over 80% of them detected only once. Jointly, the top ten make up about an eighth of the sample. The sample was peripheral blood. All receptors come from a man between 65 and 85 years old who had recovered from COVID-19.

This CDR3 reads CASSDGQGGTEAFF. The CDR3 DNA sequence: TGTGCCAGCAGTGACGGGCAGGGGGGCACTGAAGCTTTCTTT. The chain employs TRBV2 and TRBJ1-1; 7 positions match TRBD1. CDR3 length: 14 amino acids. The germline CDR1 and CDR2 sequences are SNHLY and FYNNEI. V lost 3 bases to trimming and J lost 4 bases; unmatched junction nucleotides: 5.

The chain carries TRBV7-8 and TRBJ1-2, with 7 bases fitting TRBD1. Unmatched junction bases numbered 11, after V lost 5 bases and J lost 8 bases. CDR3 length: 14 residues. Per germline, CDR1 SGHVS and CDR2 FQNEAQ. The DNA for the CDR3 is TGTGCCAGCAGCACAAGCACAGGGGTTGAGGGCTACACCTTC. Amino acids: CASSTSTGVEGYTF. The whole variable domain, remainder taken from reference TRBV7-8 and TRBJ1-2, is GAGVSQSPRYKVAKRGQDVALRCDPISGHVSLFWYQQALGQGPEFLTYFQNEAQLDKSGLPSDRFFAERPEGSVSTLKIQRTQQEDSAVYLCASSTSTGVEGYTFGSGTRLTVV.

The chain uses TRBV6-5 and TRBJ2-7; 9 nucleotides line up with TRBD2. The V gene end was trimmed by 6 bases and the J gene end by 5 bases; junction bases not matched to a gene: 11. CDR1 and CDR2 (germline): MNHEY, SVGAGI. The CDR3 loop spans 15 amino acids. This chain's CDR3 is CASSLQAGGSDEQYF. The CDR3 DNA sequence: TGTGCCAGCAGCCTTCAAGCGGGAGGCAGCGACGAGCAGTACTTC.

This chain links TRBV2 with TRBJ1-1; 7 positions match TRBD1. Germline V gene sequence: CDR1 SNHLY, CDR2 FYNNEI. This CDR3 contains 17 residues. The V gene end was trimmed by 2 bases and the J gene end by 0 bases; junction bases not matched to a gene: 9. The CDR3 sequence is CASSEYRTGPMNTEAFF. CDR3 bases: TGTGCCAGCAGTGAATACAGGACAGGACCCATGAACACTGAAGCTTTCTTT.

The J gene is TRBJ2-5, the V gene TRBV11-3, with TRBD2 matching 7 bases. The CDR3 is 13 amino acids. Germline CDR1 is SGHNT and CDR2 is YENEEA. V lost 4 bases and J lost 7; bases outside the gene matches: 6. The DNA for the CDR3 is TGTGCCAGCAGCTCCGGACTAGGGGTGACCCAGTACTTC. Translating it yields CASSSGLGVTQYF.

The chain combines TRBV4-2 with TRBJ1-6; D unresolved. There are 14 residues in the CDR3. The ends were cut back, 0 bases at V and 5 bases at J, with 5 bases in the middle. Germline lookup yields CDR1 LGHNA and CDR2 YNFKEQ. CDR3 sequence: CASSQETDNSPLHF. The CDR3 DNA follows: TGTGCCAGCAGCCAAGAAACGGATAATTCACCCCTCCACTTT.

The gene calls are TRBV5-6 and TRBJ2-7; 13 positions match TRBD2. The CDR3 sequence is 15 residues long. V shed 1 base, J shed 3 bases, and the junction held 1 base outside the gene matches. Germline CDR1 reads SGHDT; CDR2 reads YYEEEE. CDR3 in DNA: TGTGCCAGCAGCTTGAGGACTAGCGGGAGCTACGAGCAGTACTTC. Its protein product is CASSLRTSGSYEQYF.

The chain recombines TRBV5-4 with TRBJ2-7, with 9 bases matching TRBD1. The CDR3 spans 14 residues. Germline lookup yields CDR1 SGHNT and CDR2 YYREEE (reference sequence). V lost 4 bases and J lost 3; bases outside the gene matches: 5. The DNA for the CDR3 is TGTGCCAGCAGCAGCGGACAGGGGAACTACGAGCAGTACTTC. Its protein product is CASSSGQGNYEQYF.

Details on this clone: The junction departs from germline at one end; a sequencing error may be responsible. The CDR3 nucleotides are TGCGCCAGCAGTGACGGACAGGGGGGAAACGAACACCGGGGAGCTGTTTTT. This translates into CASSDGQGGNEHRGAVF. The gene calls are TRBV10-1 and TRBJ2-2; TRBD1 matches at 10 bases. CDR3 length: 17 amino acids. Germline lookup yields CDR1 WNHNN and CDR2 SYGVQD (reference sequence).

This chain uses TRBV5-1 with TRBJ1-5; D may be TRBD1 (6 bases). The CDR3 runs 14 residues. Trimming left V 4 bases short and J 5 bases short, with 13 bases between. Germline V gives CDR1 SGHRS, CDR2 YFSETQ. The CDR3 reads CASSTGQLDQPQHF. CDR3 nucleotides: TGCGCCAGCAGCACCGGACAGCTCGATCAGCCCCAGCATTTT.

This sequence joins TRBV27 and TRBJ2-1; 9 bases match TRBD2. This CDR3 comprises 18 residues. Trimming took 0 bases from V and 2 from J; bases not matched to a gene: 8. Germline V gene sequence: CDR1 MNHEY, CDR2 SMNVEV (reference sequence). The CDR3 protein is CASSLSKKREAAYNEQFF. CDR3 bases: TGTGCCAGCAGTTTATCGAAGAAGCGGGAGGCTGCCTACAATGAGCAGTTCTTC.

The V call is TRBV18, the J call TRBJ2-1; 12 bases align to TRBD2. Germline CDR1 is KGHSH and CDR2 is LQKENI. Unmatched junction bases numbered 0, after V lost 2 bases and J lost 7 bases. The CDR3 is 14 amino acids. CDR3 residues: CASSPTSGRNEQFF. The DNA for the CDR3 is TGTGCCAGCTCACCAACTAGCGGGAGGAATGAGCAGTTCTTC.

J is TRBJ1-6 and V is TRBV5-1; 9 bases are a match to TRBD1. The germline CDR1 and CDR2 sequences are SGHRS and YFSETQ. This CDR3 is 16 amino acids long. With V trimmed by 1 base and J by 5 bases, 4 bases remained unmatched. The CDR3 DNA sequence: TGCGCCAGCAGCTTGTCCGGGACAGGGAATAATTCACCCCTCCACTTT. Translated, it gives CASSLSGTGNNSPLHF.

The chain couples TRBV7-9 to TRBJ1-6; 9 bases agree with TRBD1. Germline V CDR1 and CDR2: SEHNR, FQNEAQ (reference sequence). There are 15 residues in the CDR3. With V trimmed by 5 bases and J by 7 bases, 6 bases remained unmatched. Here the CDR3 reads CASSGGQGGNSPLHF. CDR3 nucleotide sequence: TGTGCCAGCAGCGGGGGACAGGGTGGCAATTCACCCCTCCACTTT.

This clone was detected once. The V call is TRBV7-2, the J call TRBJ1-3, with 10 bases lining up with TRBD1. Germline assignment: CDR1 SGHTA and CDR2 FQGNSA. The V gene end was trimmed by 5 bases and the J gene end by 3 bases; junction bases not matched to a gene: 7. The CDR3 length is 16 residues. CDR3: CASSALGQGGGNTIYF. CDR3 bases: TGTGCCAGCAGCGCATTAGGACAGGGGGGTGGAAACACCATATATTTT. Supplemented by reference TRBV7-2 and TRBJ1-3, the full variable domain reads GAGVSQSPSNKVTEKGKDVELRCDPISGHTALYWYRQSLGQGLEFLIYFQGNSAPDKSGLPSDRFSAERTGGSVSTLTIQRTQQEDSAVYLCASSALGQGGGNTIYFGEGSWLTVV.

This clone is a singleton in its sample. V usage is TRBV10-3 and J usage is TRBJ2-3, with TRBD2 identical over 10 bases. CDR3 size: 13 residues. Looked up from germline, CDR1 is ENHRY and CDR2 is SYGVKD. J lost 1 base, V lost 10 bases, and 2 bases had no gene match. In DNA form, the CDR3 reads TGTGCCACCGGGACTAGCGGCACAGATACGCAGTATTTT. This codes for CATGTSGTDTQYF.

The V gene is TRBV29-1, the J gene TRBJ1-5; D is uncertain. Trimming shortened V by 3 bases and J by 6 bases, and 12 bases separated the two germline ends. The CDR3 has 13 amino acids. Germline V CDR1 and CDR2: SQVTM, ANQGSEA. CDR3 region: CSVEAQHGQPQHF. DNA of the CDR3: TGCAGCGTTGAGGCCCAACATGGTCAGCCCCAGCATTTT.

The chain's CDR3 is CASSLRGRGETQYF. The CDR3 DNA follows: TGTGCCAGCAGCCTTCGAGGCAGGGGAGAGACCCAGTACTTC. This chain links TRBV7-9 with TRBJ2-5; possible D gene TRBD1, 6 bases. This CDR3 has 14 amino acids. Germline V gene sequence: CDR1 SEHNR, CDR2 FQNEAQ (reference sequence). Trimming took 5 bases from V and 4 from J, leaving 14 bases between them.

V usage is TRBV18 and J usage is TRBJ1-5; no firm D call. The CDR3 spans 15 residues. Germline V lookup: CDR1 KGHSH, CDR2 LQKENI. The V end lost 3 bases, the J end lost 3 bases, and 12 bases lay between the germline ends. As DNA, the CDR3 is TGTGCCAGCTCACCCAGGTCCGAGTACAATCAGCCCCAGCATTTT. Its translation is CASSPRSEYNQPQHF.

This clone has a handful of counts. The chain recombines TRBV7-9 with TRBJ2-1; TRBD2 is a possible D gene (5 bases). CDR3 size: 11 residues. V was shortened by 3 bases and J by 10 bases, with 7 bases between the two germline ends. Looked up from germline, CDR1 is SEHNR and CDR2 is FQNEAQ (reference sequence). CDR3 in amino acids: CASSLGSEQFF. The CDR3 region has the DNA TGTGCCAGCAGCTTGGGGAGCGAGCAGTTCTTC.

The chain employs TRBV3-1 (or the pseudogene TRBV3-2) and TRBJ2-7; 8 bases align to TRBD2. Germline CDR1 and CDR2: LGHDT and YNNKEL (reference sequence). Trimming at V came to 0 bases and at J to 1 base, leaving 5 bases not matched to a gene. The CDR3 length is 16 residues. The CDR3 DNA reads TGTGCCAGCAGCCAAGATTTAACTAGCGGTTCCTACGAGCAGTACTTC. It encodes CASSQDLTSGSYEQYF.

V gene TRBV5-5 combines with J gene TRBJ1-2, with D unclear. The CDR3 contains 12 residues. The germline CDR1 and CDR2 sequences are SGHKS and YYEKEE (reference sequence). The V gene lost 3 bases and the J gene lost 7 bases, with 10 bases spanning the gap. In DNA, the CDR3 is TGTGCCAGCAGCTCGGGTGTGACTGGCTACACCTTC. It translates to CASSSGVTGYTF.

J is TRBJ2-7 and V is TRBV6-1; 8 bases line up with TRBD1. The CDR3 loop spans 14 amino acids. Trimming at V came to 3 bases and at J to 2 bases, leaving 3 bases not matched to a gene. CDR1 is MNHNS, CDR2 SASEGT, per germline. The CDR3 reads CASSETGEPYEQYF. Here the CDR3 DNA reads TGTGCCAGCAGTGAGACAGGGGAACCCTACGAGCAGTACTTC.

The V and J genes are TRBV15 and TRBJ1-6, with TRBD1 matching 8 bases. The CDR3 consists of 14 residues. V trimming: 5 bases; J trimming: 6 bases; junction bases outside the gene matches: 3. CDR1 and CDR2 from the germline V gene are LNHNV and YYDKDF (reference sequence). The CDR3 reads CATSATGGNSPLHF. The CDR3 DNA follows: TGTGCCACCAGCGCCACAGGGGGTAATTCACCCCTCCACTTT.

In DNA, the CDR3 is TGTGCCAGCGCCGGCCCGGGACACTGGCAAGGGGAGCAGTTCTTC. It codes for CASAGPGHWQGEQFF. V is TRBV28 and J is TRBJ2-1; the D gene is possibly TRBD1 (6 bases). Germline CDR1 reads MDHEN; CDR2 reads SYDVKM. This CDR3 is built from 15 residues. V was clipped by 8 bases and J by 10 bases, with 24 bases between them.

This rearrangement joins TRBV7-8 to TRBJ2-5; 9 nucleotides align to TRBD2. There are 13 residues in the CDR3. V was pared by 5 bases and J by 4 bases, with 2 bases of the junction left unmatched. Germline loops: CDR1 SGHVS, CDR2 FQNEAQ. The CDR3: CASSPTSGETQYF. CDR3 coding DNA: TGTGCCAGCAGCCCGACTAGCGGAGAGACCCAGTACTTC.